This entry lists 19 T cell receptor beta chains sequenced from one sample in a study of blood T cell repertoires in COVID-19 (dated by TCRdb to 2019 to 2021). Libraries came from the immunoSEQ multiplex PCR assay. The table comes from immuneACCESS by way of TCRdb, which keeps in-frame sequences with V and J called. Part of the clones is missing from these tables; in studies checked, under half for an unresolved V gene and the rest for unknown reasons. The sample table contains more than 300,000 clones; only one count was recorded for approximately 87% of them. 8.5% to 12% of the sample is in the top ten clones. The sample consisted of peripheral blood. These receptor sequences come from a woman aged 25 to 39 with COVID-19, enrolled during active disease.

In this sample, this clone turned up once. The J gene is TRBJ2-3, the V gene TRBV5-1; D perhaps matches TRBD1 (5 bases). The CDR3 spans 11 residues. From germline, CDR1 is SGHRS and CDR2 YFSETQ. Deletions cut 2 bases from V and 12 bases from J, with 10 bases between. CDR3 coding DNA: TGCGCCAGCAGCTTAGCGACAGTCCAGTATTTT. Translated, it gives CASSLATVQYF.

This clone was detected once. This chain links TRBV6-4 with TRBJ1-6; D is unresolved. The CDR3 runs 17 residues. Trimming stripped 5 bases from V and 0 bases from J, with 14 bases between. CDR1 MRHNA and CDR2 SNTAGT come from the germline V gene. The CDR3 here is CASSKGGESSYNSPLHF. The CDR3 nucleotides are TGTGCCAGCAGTAAGGGCGGGGAGAGCTCCTATAATTCACCCCTCCACTTT.

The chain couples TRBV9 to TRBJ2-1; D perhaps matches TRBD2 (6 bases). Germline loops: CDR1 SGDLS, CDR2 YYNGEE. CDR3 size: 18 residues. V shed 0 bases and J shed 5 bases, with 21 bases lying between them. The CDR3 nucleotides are TGTGCCAGCAGCGTAGCATCCGGGGGAGGTTTGGAGCACAATGAGCAGTTCTTC. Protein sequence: CASSVASGGGLEHNEQFF.

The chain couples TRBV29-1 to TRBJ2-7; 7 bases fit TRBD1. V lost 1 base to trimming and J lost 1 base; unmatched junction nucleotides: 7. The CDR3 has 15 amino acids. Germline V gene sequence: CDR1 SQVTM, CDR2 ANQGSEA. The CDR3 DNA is TGCAGCGTTGAAGGAGGCGACAGGGAGTCCTACGAGCAGTACTTC. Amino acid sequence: CSVEGGDRESYEQYF.

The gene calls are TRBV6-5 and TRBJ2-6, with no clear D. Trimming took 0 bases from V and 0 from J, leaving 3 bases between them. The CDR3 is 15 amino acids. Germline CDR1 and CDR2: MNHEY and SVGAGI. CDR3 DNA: TGTGCCAGCAGTTACTCCTCCTCTGGGGCCAACGTCCTGACTTTC. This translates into CASSYSSSGANVLTF.

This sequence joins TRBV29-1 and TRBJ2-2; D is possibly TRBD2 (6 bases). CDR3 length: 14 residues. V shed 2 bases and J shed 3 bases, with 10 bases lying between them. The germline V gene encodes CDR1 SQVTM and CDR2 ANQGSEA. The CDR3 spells CSVERGSYTGELFF. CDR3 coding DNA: TGCAGCGTTGAACGGGGGTCGTACACCGGGGAGCTGTTTTTT.

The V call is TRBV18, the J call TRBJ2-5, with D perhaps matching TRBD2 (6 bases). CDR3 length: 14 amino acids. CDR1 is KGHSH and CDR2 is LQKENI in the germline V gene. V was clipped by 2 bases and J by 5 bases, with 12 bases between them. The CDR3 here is CASSPEAGRETQYF. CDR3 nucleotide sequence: TGTGCCAGCTCACCAGAGGCGGGGCGGGAGACCCAGTACTTC.

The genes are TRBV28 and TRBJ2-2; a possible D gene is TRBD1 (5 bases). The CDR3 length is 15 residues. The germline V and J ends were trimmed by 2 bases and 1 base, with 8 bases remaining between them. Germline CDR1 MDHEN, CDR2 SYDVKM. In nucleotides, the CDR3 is TGTGCCAGCAGTTTACAGGGAATGAACACCGGGGAGCTGTTTTTT. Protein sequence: CASSLQGMNTGELFF.

This CDR3 reads CASTMGQGKNNSPLHF. The CDR3 bases are TGTGCCAGCACCATGGGACAGGGGAAGAATAATTCACCCCTCCACTTT. The rearrangement links TRBV21-1 to TRBJ1-6; the table assigns TRBD1, which was not confirmed against the DNA. TRBV21-1 is designated a pseudogene. CDR3 size: 16 residues.

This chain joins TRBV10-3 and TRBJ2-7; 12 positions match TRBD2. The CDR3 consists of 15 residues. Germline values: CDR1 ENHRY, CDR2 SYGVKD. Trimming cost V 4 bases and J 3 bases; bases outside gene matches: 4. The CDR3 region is CAISGPTSGSYEQYF. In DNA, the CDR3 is TGTGCCATCAGTGGCCCGACTAGCGGGAGCTACGAGCAGTACTTC.

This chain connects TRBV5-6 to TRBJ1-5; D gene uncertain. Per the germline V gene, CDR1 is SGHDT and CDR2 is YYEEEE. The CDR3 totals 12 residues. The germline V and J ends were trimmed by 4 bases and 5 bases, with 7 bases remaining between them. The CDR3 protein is CASSRLDQPQHF. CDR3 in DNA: TGTGCCAGCAGCCGGTTGGATCAGCCCCAGCATTTT. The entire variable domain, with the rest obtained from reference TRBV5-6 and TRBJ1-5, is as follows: DAGVTQSPTHLIKTRGQQVTLRCSPKSGHDTVSWYQQALGQGPQFIFQYYEEEERQRGNFPDRFSGHQFPNYSSELNVNALLLGDSALYLCASSRLDQPQHFGDGTRLSIL.

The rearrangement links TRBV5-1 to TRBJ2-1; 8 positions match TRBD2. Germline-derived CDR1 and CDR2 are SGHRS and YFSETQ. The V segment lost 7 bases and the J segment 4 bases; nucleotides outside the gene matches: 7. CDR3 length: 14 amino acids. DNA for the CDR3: TGCGCCAGCGGAGCGGGAGTTGCTTACAATGAGCAGTTCTTC. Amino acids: CASGAGVAYNEQFF.

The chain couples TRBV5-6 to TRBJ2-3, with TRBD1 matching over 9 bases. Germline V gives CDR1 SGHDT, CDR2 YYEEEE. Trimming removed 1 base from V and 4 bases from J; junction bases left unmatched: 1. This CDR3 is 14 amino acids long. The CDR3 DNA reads TGTGCCAGCAGCTTGAGGACAGGGGCAGATACGCAGTATTTT. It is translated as CASSLRTGADTQYF.

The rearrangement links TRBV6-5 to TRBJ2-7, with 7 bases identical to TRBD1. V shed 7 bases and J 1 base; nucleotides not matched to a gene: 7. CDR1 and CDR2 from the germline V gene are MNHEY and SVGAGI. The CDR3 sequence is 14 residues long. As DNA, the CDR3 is TGTGCCAGCACCCGGACAGGCCAATCCTACGAGCAGTACTTC. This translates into CASTRTGQSYEQYF.

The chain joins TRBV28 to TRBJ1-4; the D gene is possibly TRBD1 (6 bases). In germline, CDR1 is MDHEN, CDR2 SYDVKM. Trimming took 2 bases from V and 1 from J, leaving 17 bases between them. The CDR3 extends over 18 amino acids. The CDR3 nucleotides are TGTGCCAGCAGTTTAGTTACAGGGTTAGGAGAAACTAATGAAAAACTGTTTTTT. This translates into CASSLVTGLGETNEKLFF.

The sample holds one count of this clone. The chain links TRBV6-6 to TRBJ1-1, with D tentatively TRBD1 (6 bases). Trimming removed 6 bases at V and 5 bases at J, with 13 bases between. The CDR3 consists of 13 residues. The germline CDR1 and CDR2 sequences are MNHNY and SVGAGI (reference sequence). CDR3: CASSEGGNTEAFF. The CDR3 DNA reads TGTGCCAGCAGCGAGGGGGGGAATACTGAAGCTTTCTTT.

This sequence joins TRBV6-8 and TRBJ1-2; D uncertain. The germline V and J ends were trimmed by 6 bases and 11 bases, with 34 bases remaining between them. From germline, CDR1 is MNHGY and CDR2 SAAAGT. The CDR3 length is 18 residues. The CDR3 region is CASRLRVRARLSPTGYTF. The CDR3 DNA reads TGTGCCAGCAGACTACGGGTCCGGGCCCGACTATCTCCGACGGGGTACACCTTC.

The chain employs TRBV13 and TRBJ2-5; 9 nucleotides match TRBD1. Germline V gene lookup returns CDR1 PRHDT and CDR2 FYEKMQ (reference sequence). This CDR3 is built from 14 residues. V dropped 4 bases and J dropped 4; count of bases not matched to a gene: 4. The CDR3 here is CASSSGQGLETQYF. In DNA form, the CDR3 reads TGTGCCAGCAGCTCGGGACAGGGCTTAGAGACCCAGTACTTC. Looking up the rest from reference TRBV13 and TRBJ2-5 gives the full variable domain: AAGVIQSPRHLIKEKRETATLKCYPIPRHDTVYWYQQGPGQDPQFLISFYEKMQSDKGSIPDRFSAQQFSDYHSELNMSSLELGDSALYFCASSSGQGLETQYFGPGTRLLVL.

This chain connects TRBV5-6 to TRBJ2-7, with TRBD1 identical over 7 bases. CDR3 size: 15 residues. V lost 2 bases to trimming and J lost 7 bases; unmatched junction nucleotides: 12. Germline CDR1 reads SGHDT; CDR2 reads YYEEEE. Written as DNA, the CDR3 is TGTGCCAGCAGCTTCCCCGGACAGGCCATGGGGGAGCAGTACTTC. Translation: CASSFPGQAMGEQYF.